Shown below are 26 T cell receptor beta chains from a single sample sequenced in a study of T cell repertoires in cytomegalovirus infection. TCRdb analysed the reads with MiXCR anew, one entry per CDR3 protein. This table has over 200,000 distinct CDR3 sequences, 12% to 15% appearing once. Sequencing was done on a sample of PBMCs. The receptors come from a human donor in good health (CMV status not recorded). Some clones in this sample may be carry-over from other donors' samples.

This clonotype was detected many times. V is TRBV20-1 and J is TRBJ1-4; TRBD1 matches at 9 bases. This CDR3 has 18 amino acids. In germline, CDR1 is DFQATT, CDR2 SNEGSKA (reference sequence). Unmatched junction bases numbered 16, after V lost 0 bases and J lost 8 bases. The CDR3 spells CSARDLLRVPGQGEKLFF. The CDR3 coding sequence is TGCAGTGCTAGAGACCTCCTACGCGTCCCGGGACAGGGCGAAAAACTGTTTTTT.

The gene calls are TRBV6-2 or TRBV6-3 and TRBJ1-1; D is undetermined. V was pared by 8 bases and J by 0 bases, with 16 bases between. Germline assignment: CDR1 MNHEY and CDR2 SVGEGT. The CDR3 length is 15 residues. CDR3 sequence (DNA): TGTGCCAGCTCGGGTATGCCCACATTGAACACTGAAGCTTTCTTT. It translates to CASSGMPTLNTEAFF.

In this sample, this clonotype turned up many times. The gene calls are TRBV7-9 and TRBJ1-5; possible D gene TRBD1, 5 bases. The CDR3 loop spans 14 amino acids. The V and J ends lost 3 bases and 6 bases respectively, with 12 bases between them. Germline V gene data show CDR1 as SEHNR and CDR2 as FQNEAQ (reference sequence). CDR3 nucleotide sequence: TGTGCCAGCAGCTTCCCAGGGTTTGGTCAGCCCCAGCATTTT. It codes for CASSFPGFGQPQHF.

This clonotype was seen at least ten times. The chain is built from TRBV2 and TRBJ2-5; 12 bases fit TRBD2. The CDR3 consists of 15 residues. Germline V gives CDR1 SNHLY, CDR2 FYNNEI. V lost 3 bases to trimming and J lost 3 bases; unmatched junction nucleotides: 2. CDR3 sequence: CASSETSGGKETQYF. DNA of the CDR3: TGTGCCAGCAGTGAGACTAGCGGGGGTAAAGAGACCCAGTACTTC.

The chain recombines TRBV7-3 with TRBJ1-6; D perhaps matches TRBD1 (6 bases). CDR3 length: 16 residues. Germline loops: CDR1 SGHTA, CDR2 FQGTGA. Trimming removed 5 bases from V and 7 bases from J, with 18 bases in between. This CDR3 reads CASSRGPRGLNSPLHF. For the CDR3, the DNA is TGTGCCAGCAGCCGGGGGCCGAGAGGACTGAATTCACCCCTCCACTTT.

This clonotype has just a few counts. The chain carries TRBV18 and TRBJ1-5; D is possibly TRBD1 (5 bases). V was trimmed by 6 bases and J by 3 bases, leaving 12 bases between them. Germline lookup yields CDR1 KGHSH and CDR2 LQKENI. CDR3 length: 14 amino acids. The CDR3 sequence is CASSGGGSNQPQHF. The DNA for the CDR3 is TGTGCCAGCTCCGGGGGAGGGTCCAATCAGCCCCAGCATTTT.

This clonotype was detected only once. V usage is TRBV10-3 and J usage is TRBJ2-2, with unresolved D. This CDR3 comprises 16 residues. Looked up from germline, CDR1 is ENHRY and CDR2 is SYGVKD. V was trimmed by 0 bases and J by 2 bases, leaving 10 bases between them. The CDR3 region has the DNA TGTGCCATCAGTGAGTCGTTCGAGGCCAACACCGGGGAGCTGTTTTTT. Protein: CAISESFEANTGELFF.

The table lists this clonotype with many counts. V and J are TRBV27 and TRBJ2-2; 8 bases agree with TRBD2. Germline V gene data show CDR1 as MNHEY and CDR2 as SMNVEV (reference sequence). The CDR3 length is 16 residues. V dropped 7 bases and J dropped 1; count of bases not matched to a gene: 8. CDR3 in DNA: TGTGCCAGCACCATAAAGGGGACTAGGAACACCGGGGAGCTGTTTTTT. Translating gives CASTIKGTRNTGELFF.

The chain recombines TRBV12-3 or TRBV12-4 with TRBJ2-3, with 15 bases that match TRBD2. With 4 bases clipped from V and 6 bases from J, the junction kept 5 bases outside the gene matches. The CDR3 has 16 amino acids. The CDR3 DNA follows: TGTGCCAGCAGTTCCGGGACTAGCGGGAGGTGGGATACGCAGTATTTT. Amino acid sequence: CASSSGTSGRWDTQYF.

This clonotype was found a few times. The germline gene is not matched at one end of the junction; a read error may be the cause. The rearrangement joins TRBV20-1 to TRBJ2-2, with TRBD1 as a possible D gene (6 bases). The CDR3 sequence is 15 residues long. CDR1 is DFQATT and CDR2 is SNEGSKA in the germline V gene (reference sequence). CDR3: CSASSRGRNTGELFF. The CDR3 DNA reads as TGCAGCGCTAGTTCCAGGGGTCGGAACACCGGGGAGCTGTTTTTT.

The CDR3 region has the DNA TGTGCCAGCAGTTCCCACCGGGACAGGGTAAACAATGAGCAGTTCTTC. It encodes CASSSHRDRVNNEQFF. The V and J genes are TRBV27 and TRBJ2-1; 9 bases are a match to TRBD1. V dropped 4 bases and J dropped 5; count of bases not matched to a gene: 9. Germline V CDR1 and CDR2: MNHEY, SMNVEV (reference sequence). The CDR3 is made up of 16 amino acids.

Of note for this clonotype: This could be a read error, since a much larger clone is one nucleotide away. This rearrangement joins TRBV12-3 or TRBV12-4 to TRBJ1-4, with a tentative D call TRBD1 (6 bases). The CDR3 covers 14 residues. The DNA of the CDR3 is TGTGCCAGCGGTTTAGCTGCAGGGGATGAAAAACTGTTTTTT. As protein: CASGLAAGDEKLFF.

This clonotype was detected only a few times. The V and J genes are TRBV28 and TRBJ1-1; D is unclear. With 1 base removed from V and 5 bases from J, the gap between germline ends came to 17 bases. This CDR3 has 16 amino acids. The V gene's germline CDR1 is MDHEN and CDR2 SYDVKM. The CDR3: CASSLLGEPTGTEAFF. The CDR3 DNA reads as TGTGCCAGCAGTTTATTAGGCGAACCCACGGGGACTGAAGCTTTCTTT.

This sequence joins TRBV20-1 and TRBJ2-7; possibly TRBD2 for D (6 bases). The CDR3 loop spans 14 amino acids. Germline V gene data show CDR1 as DFQATT and CDR2 as SNEGSKA (reference sequence). V was pared by 1 base and J by 4 bases, with 14 bases between. CDR3 sequence: CSARVEGVIYEQYF. DNA of the CDR3: TGCAGTGCTAGAGTGGAGGGAGTAATTTACGAGCAGTACTTC.

Many counts were recorded for this clonotype. The V gene is TRBV12-3 or TRBV12-4, the J gene TRBJ2-7, with unresolved D. CDR3 size: 11 residues. Trimming removed 6 bases from V and 7 bases from J, with 10 bases in between. CDR3 DNA: TGTGCCAGCAGCCAACTGTGGGAGCAGTACTTC. It specifies CASSQLWEQYF.

This clonotype was detected many times. This chain links TRBV5-1 with TRBJ2-7, with no clear D. Germline V gene data show CDR1 as SGHRS and CDR2 as YFSETQ. V was cut by 5 bases and J by 1 base, with 10 bases left in between. The CDR3 runs 13 residues. CDR3: CASSGEVSYEQYF. CDR3 DNA sequence: TGCGCCAGCAGTGGGGAAGTGTCCTACGAGCAGTACTTC.

This clonotype has ten or more counts. The J gene is TRBJ2-2, the V gene TRBV29-1; 11 bases line up with TRBD1. After removal of 5 bases from V and 3 bases from J, the junction contained 8 bases not matched to a gene. The CDR3 is made up of 16 amino acids. The germline gives CDR1 SQVTM, CDR2 ANQGSEA. CDR3 protein: CSVYRKDRGHTGELFF. CDR3 sequence (DNA): TGCAGCGTTTACCGGAAGGACAGGGGGCACACCGGGGAGCTGTTTTTT.

This clonotype has a handful of counts. The V call is TRBV11-1, the J call TRBJ2-2; maybe TRBD2 (5 bases). Germline V CDR1 and CDR2: SGHAT, FQDESV (reference sequence). The CDR3 is 15 residues long. Trimming cost V 3 bases and J 3 bases, with 11 bases left between them. CDR3 residues: CASSFPYGDTGELFF. The CDR3, as DNA: TGTGCCAGCAGCTTCCCTTACGGGGACACCGGGGAGCTGTTTTTT.

This clonotype was seen more than once but under ten times. This rearrangement joins TRBV19 to TRBJ2-6; D may be TRBD1 (6 bases). Germline lookup yields CDR1 LNHDA and CDR2 SQIVND (reference sequence). V was clipped by 10 bases and J by 3 bases, with 16 bases between them. This CDR3 spans 15 amino acids. The CDR3 bases are TGTGCCACTCGTGTGACAGGCGGTGGGGCCAACGTCCTGACTTTC. Protein product: CATRVTGGGANVLTF.

The chain carries TRBV20-1 and TRBJ1-5; perhaps TRBD1 as D (5 bases). Trimming removed 1 base from V and 4 bases from J, with 14 bases in between. The V gene's germline CDR1 is DFQATT and CDR2 SNEGSKA (reference sequence). The CDR3 runs 15 residues. The CDR3 nucleotides are TGCAGTGCTAGAGCTGGGGGAGCAGAAAATCAGCCCCAGCATTTT. It yields the protein CSARAGGAENQPQHF.

This clonotype was seen at least ten times. This chain connects TRBV28 to TRBJ2-7; D call uncertain. The V gene lost 3 bases and the J gene lost 2 bases, with 5 bases spanning the gap. The CDR3 runs 12 residues. CDR1 and CDR2 from the germline V gene are MDHEN and SYDVKM. The CDR3 region is CASSFSTYEQYF. CDR3 nucleotides: TGTGCCAGCAGTTTCTCAACCTACGAGCAGTACTTC.

The chain employs TRBV4-1 and TRBJ1-5, with D unclear. Germline-derived CDR1 and CDR2 are MGHRA and YSYEKL. Trimming cost V 1 base and J 3 bases, with 13 bases left between them. CDR3 length: 16 amino acids. The CDR3 DNA reads as TGCGCCAGCAGCCAAGTGTATGGACGGTCCAATCAGCCCCAGCATTTT. Its translation is CASSQVYGRSNQPQHF.

This clonotype was counted only a few times. The chain carries TRBV29-1 and TRBJ1-3; 7 positions agree with TRBD1. Germline V gives CDR1 SQVTM, CDR2 ANQGSEA. Trimming at V came to 7 bases and at J to 4 bases, leaving 7 bases not matched to a gene. The CDR3 runs to 13 residues. CDR3 DNA: TGCAGCGCCATACAGGGGAGGGGAAACACCATATATTTT. Protein sequence: CSAIQGRGNTIYF.

This clonotype was observed at least ten times. J is TRBJ2-3 and V is TRBV7-2; 10 positions agree with TRBD1. This CDR3 has 20 residues. CDR1 and CDR2 (germline): SGHTA, FQGNSA. The V and J ends lost 5 bases and 1 base, in that order; junction bases with no gene match: 18. Written as DNA, the CDR3 is TGTGCCAGCAGCCCGTTTCGGACAGGGGGTAACCTCGGACGCACAGATACGCAGTATTTT. Translation gives CASSPFRTGGNLGRTDTQYF. The entire variable domain, with the rest obtained from reference TRBV7-2 and TRBJ2-3, is as follows: GAGVSQSPSNKVTEKGKDVELRCDPISGHTALYWYRQSLGQGLEFLIYFQGNSAPDKSGLPSDRFSAERTGGSVSTLTIQRTQQEDSAVYLCASSPFRTGGNLGRTDTQYFGPGTRLTVL.

There are many counts of this clonotype. At one boundary the junction diverges from the germline segment, which might be a read error. The V call is TRBV5-1, the J call TRBJ2-2; no clear D. This CDR3 has 14 amino acids. From germline, CDR1 is SGHRS and CDR2 YFSETQ. The CDR3 reads CASSLEGNTGELFF. In DNA form, the CDR3 reads TGTGCCAGCAGCTTAGAAGGGAACACCGGGGAGCTGTTTTTT.

This clonotype was picked up many times. J is TRBJ1-1 and V is TRBV6-2 or TRBV6-3; 8 bases are shared with TRBD1. Germline values: CDR1 MNHEY, CDR2 SVGEGT. V lost 5 bases and J lost 4; bases outside the gene matches: 12. The CDR3 loop spans 16 amino acids. The CDR3 nucleotides read TGTGCCAGCAGTACGGCACCTCGGACAGGGCGCACTGAAGCTTTCTTT. It yields the protein CASSTAPRTGRTEAFF.